This TCR beta chain comes out of a study of T cell responses to AZD1222 COVID-19 vaccine. Study conclusions and caveats: Distributed over spike, vaccine-associated CD4 TCRs predominated at 160-218 and 743-854.

About this clone: Its specificity is unknown.

This CDR3 region has 17 residues. Trimming took off 7 bases at V and 0 bases at J, with 16 bases between the two ends. CDR1 is MNHEY and CDR2 is SMNVEV in the germline V gene (reference sequence). Sequenced by immunoSEQ multiplex PCR; TCRdb stores in-frame clones only, minus some. The sample has around 140,000 clones, roughly 92% seen once. This sequence joins TRBV27 and TRBJ2-6, with D possibly TRBD1 on 6 matching bases. The specimen was peripheral blood, collected 28 days after the second AZD1222 dose. This clonotype was sampled from an adult who received the AZD1222 COVID-19 vaccine. The DNA of the CDR3 is TGTGCCAGCACTCTCCGGGTAGGGGGCTCTGGGGCCAACGTCCTGACTTTC. Encoded protein: CASTLRVGGSGANVLTF.